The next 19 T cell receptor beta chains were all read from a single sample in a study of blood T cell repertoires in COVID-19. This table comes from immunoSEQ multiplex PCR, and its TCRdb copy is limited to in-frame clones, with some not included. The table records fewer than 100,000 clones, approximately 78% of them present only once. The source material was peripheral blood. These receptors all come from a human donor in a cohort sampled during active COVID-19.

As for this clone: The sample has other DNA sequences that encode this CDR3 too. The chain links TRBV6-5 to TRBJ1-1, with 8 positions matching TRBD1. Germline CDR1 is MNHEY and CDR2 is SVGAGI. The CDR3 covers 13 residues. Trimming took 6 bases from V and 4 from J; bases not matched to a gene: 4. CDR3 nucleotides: TGTGCCAGCAGCCGGACAGGGCTCACTGAAGCTTTCTTT. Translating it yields CASSRTGLTEAFF.

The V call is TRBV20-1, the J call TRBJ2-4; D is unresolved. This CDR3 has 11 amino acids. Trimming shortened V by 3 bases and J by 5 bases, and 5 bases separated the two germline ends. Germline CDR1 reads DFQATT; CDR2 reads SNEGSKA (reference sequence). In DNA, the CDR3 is TGCAGTGCTAGTCCCGAAAACATTCAGTACTTC. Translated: CSASPENIQYF.

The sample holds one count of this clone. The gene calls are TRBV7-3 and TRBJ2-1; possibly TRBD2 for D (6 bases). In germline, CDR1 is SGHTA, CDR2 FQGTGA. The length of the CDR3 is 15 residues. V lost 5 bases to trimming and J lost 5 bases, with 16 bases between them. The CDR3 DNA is TGTGCCAGCAGCGCACGCGGGCGGGGTGACAATGAGCAGTTCTTC. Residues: CASSARGRGDNEQFF. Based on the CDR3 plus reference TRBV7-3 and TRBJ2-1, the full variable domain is GAGVSQTPSNKVTEKGKYVELRCDPISGHTALYWYRQSLGQGPEFLIYFQGTGAADDSGLPNDRFFAVRPEGSVSTLKIQRTERGDSAVYLCASSARGRGDNEQFFGPGTRLTVL.

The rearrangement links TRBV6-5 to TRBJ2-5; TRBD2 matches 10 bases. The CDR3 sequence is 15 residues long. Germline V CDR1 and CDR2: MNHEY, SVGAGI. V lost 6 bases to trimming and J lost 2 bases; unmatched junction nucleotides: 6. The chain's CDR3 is CASRPAGGRQETQYF. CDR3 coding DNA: TGTGCCAGCAGGCCAGCGGGGGGGAGACAAGAGACCCAGTACTTC.

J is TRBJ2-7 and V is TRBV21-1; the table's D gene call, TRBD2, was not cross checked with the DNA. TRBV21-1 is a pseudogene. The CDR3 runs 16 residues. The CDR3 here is CASSKASGGASYEQYF. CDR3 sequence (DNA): TGTGCCAGCAGCAAAGCGAGCGGGGGGGCCTCCTACGAGCAGTACTTC.

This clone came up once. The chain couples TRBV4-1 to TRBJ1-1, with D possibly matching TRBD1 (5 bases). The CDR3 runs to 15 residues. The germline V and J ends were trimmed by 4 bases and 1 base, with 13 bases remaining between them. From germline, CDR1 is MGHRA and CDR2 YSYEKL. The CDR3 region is CASSRPGLQNTEAFF. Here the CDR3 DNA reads TGCGCCAGCAGCCGACCGGGACTGCAGAACACTGAAGCTTTCTTT.

The CDR3 protein is CASMVGQGGNQPQHF. The CDR3 nucleotides are TGTGCCAGCATGGTCGGACAGGGTGGGAATCAGCCCCAGCATTTT. This chain uses TRBV6-5 with TRBJ1-5, with 8 bases identical to TRBD1. V shed 7 bases and J 4 bases; nucleotides not matched to a gene: 9. The germline V gene has CDR1 MNHEY and CDR2 SVGAGI. The CDR3 has 15 residues.

In DNA, the CDR3 is TGTGCCAGCAGCCACCGATTGGGTTCGGGACAGGTGGTTTACGAGCAGTACTTC. As protein: CASSHRLGSGQVVYEQYF. This chain connects TRBV3-1 (or the pseudogene TRBV3-2) to TRBJ2-7, with 8 bases aligning to TRBD1. Germline CDR1 reads LGHDT; CDR2 reads YNNKEL (reference sequence). J was trimmed by 4 bases and V by 3 bases; bases with no gene match: 17. This CDR3 has 18 amino acids.

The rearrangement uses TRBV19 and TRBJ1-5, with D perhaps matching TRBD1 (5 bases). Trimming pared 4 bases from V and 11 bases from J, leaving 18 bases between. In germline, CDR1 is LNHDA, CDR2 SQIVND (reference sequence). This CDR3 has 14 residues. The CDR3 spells CASSRLGGPTAQHF. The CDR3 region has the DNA TGTGCCAGTAGTAGGTTGGGGGGTCCTACGGCCCAGCATTTT. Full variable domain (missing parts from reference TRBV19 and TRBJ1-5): DGGITQSPKYLFRKEGQNVTLSCEQNLNHDAMYWYRQDPGQGLRLIYYSQIVNDFQKGDIAEGYSVSREKKESFPLTVTSAQKNPTAFYLCASSRLGGPTAQHFGDGTRLSIL.

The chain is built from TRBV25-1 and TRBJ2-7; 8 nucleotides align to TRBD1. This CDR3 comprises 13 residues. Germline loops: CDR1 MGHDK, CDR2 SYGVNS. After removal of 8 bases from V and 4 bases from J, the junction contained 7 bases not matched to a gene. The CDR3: CASADRGMYEQYF. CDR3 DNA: TGTGCCAGCGCCGACAGGGGAATGTACGAGCAGTACTTC.

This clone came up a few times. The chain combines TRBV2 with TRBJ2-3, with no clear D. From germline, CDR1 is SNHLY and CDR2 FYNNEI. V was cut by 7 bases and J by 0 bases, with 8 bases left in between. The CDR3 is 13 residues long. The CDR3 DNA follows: TGTGCCAGCACGAAGCTCAGCACAGATACGCAGTATTTT. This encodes CASTKLSTDTQYF. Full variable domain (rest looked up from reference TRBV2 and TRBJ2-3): EPEVTQTPSHQVTQMGQEVILRCVPISNHLYFYWYRQILGQKVEFLVSFYNNEISEKSEIFDDQFSVERPDGSNFTLKIRSTKLEDSAMYFCASTKLSTDTQYFGPGTRLTVL.

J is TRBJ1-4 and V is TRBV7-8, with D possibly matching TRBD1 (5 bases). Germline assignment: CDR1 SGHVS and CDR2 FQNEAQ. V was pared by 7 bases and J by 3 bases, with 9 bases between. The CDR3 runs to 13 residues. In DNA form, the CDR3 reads TGTGCCAGCATCCGGGGCCCTAATGAAAAACTGTTTTTT. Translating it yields CASIRGPNEKLFF.

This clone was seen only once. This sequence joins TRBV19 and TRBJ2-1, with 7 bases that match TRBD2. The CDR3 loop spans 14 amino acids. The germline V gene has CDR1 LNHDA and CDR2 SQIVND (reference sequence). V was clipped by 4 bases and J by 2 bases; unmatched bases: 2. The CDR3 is CASSSGGAYNEQFF. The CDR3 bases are TGTGCCAGTAGTAGCGGGGGTGCCTACAATGAGCAGTTCTTC.

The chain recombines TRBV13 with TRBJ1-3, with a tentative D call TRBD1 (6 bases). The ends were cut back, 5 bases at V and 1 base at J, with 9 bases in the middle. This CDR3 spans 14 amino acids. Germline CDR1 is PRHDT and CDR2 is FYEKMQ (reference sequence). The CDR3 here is CASSLQGSGNTIYF. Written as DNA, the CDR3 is TGTGCCAGCAGCCTTCAGGGGTCTGGAAACACCATATATTTT.

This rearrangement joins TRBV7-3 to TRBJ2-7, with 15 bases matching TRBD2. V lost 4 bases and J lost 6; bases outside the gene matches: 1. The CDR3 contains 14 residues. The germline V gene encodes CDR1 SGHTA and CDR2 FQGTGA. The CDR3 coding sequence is TGTGCCAGCAGCTCGGGACTAGCGGGGGGCGAGCAGTACTTC. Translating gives CASSSGLAGGEQYF.

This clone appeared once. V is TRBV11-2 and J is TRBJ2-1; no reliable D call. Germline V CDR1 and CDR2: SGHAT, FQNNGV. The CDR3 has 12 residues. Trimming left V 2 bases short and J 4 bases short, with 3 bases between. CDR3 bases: TGTGCCAGCAGCTTACCTTACAATGAGCAGTTCTTC. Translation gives CASSLPYNEQFF. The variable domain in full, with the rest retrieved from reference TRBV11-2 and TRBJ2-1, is EAGVAQSPRYKIIEKRQSVAFWCNPISGHATLYWYQQILGQGPKLLIQFQNNGVVDDSQLPKDRFSAERLKGVDSTLKIQPAKLEDSAVYLCASSLPYNEQFFGPGTRLTVL.

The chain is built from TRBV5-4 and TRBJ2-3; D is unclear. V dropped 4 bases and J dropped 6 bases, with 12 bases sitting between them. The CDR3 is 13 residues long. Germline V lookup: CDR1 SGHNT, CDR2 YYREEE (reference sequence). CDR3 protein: CASSRPLSDTQYF. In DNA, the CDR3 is TGTGCCAGCAGCCGTCCCTTATCGGATACGCAGTATTTT.

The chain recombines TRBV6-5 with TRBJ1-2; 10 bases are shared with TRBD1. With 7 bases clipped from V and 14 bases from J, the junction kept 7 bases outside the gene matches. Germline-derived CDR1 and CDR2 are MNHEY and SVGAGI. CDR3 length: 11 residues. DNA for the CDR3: TGTGCCAGCACCCTAGGGACAGGGGTTACCTTC. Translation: CASTLGTGVTF.

The CDR3: CASSKEGPTGDYGYTF. In DNA form, the CDR3 reads TGTGCCAGCAGCAAAGAGGGACCGACAGGAGACTATGGCTACACCTTC. This chain joins TRBV21-1 and TRBJ1-2; TRBD1, the D gene given by the table, was not confirmed from the DNA. TRBV21-1 is given as a pseudogene. The CDR3 covers 16 residues.